Listed here are 19 T cell receptor beta chains from one sample, sequenced in a study of cytomegalovirus exposure and HLA in healthy donors. PCR amplification relied on 60 Vbeta primers (plus 13 Jbeta primers). Assay used: immunoSEQ multiplex PCR; TCRdb lists only in-frame clones, some missing. The sample table sets out 150,000 to 200,000 clones. Sequencing input: PBMCs. The receptors were sampled from a woman in her late teens or twenties in good health and CMV-seropositive.

This chain links TRBV25-1 with TRBJ2-5; no reliable D call. Germline V CDR1 and CDR2: MGHDK, SYGVNS. This CDR3 spans 14 amino acids. Between the trimmed V and J ends, which lost 1 base and 2 bases, there was a span of 8 bases. The CDR3 reads CASSEFNSQETQYF. In DNA, the CDR3 is TGTGCCAGCAGTGAATTCAACAGTCAAGAGACCCAGTACTTC.

The rearrangement links TRBV6-1 to TRBJ2-7; 8 positions match TRBD1. Germline V gene lookup returns CDR1 MNHNS and CDR2 SASEGT. Trimming removed 6 bases from V and 7 bases from J; junction bases left unmatched: 14. The CDR3 totals 15 residues. The chain's CDR3 is CASSELSDRVGEQYF. The CDR3 DNA follows: TGTGCCAGCAGCGAACTTTCGGACAGGGTGGGAGAGCAGTACTTC.

The chain carries TRBV6-5 and TRBJ1-1, with D possibly matching TRBD1 (6 bases). This CDR3 spans 14 amino acids. V lost 0 bases and J lost 4, with 9 bases in between. In germline, CDR1 is MNHEY, CDR2 SVGAGI. CDR3 in DNA: TGTGCCAGCAGTTACTCCGGGGGGCCCACTGAAGCTTTCTTT. This encodes CASSYSGGPTEAFF.

This rearrangement joins TRBV6-5 to TRBJ2-1; TRBD2 aligns across 13 bases. V shed 6 bases, J shed 7 bases, and the junction held 6 bases outside the gene matches. The CDR3 covers 15 residues. From germline, CDR1 is MNHEY and CDR2 SVGAGI. For the CDR3, the DNA is TGTGCCAGCAGGGAGACTAGCGGGAGGTCAAATGAGCAGTTCTTC. Residues: CASRETSGRSNEQFF.

J is TRBJ1-1 and V is TRBV19, with D perhaps matching TRBD1 (5 bases). The CDR3 runs 13 residues. CDR1 and CDR2 (germline): LNHDA, SQIVND (reference sequence). V was pared by 9 bases and J by 4 bases, with 15 bases between. In nucleotides, the CDR3 is TGTGCCAGCGATAAGGGGTTCGGCACTGAAGCTTTCTTT. Translation gives CASDKGFGTEAFF.

The J gene is TRBJ1-2, the V gene TRBV7-9, with 8 bases aligning to TRBD1. Germline V gene sequence: CDR1 SEHNR, CDR2 FQNEAQ (reference sequence). The CDR3 covers 16 residues. J was trimmed by 8 bases and V by 1 base; bases with no gene match: 12. CDR3: CASSLGGTGHSGGYTF. The DNA of the CDR3 is TGTGCCAGCAGCTTAGGGGGGACAGGACATTCGGGGGGCTACACCTTC.

The rearrangement links TRBV5-6 to TRBJ2-5, with a weak D call TRBD2 (6 bases). The V end lost 4 bases, the J end lost 1 base, and 11 bases lay between the germline ends. CDR1 SGHDT and CDR2 YYEEEE come from the germline V gene. The length of the CDR3 is 14 residues. CDR3 bases: TGTGCCAGCAGCCAGAGCGGGCTCCAAGAGACCCAGTACTTC. Translating gives CASSQSGLQETQYF.

The rearrangement links TRBV27 to TRBJ1-5; possible D gene TRBD1, 5 bases. This CDR3 spans 12 amino acids. Trimming removed 2 bases from V and 7 bases from J, with 6 bases in between. The germline V gene encodes CDR1 MNHEY and CDR2 SMNVEV (reference sequence). The chain's CDR3 is CASSLRGQPQHF. The CDR3, as DNA: TGTGCCAGCAGTTTACGGGGGCAGCCCCAGCATTTT.

V gene TRBV9 combines with J gene TRBJ1-1; 8 bases match TRBD1. The germline V gene encodes CDR1 SGDLS and CDR2 YYNGEE. V lost 0 bases and J lost 4; bases outside the gene matches: 11. There are 17 residues in the CDR3. CDR3 sequence reads: CASSVGGQAFGGTEAFF. In DNA, the CDR3 is TGTGCCAGCAGCGTAGGGGGACAGGCTTTTGGTGGCACTGAAGCTTTCTTT.

The chain couples TRBV6-6 to TRBJ2-2; D might be TRBD2 (5 bases). CDR3 length equals 13 residues. The V end lost 6 bases, the J end lost 7 bases, and 12 bases lay between the germline ends. The germline gives CDR1 MNHNY, CDR2 SVGAGI (reference sequence). The CDR3 DNA sequence: TGTGCCAGCAGACAGCTCAGCGGCGGGGAGCTGTTTTTT. Translated, it gives CASRQLSGGELFF.

The CDR3 sequence is CATSRDEGQGKGYTF. DNA for the CDR3: TGTGCCACCAGCAGAGATGAAGGACAGGGAAAGGGCTACACCTTC. This rearrangement joins TRBV15 to TRBJ1-2; 8 nucleotides match TRBD1. With 0 bases clipped from V and 8 bases from J, the junction kept 8 bases outside the gene matches. CDR1 and CDR2 from the germline V gene are LNHNV and YYDKDF (reference sequence). The CDR3 is 15 residues long.

The chain joins TRBV7-3 to TRBJ2-5; tentatively, D is TRBD1 (5 bases). The germline CDR1 and CDR2 sequences are SGHTA and FQGTGA. This CDR3 spans 14 amino acids. The V and J ends lost 5 bases and 4 bases respectively, with 14 bases between them. Here the CDR3 reads CASSPTRTTETQYF. The DNA for the CDR3 is TGTGCCAGCAGCCCCACACGGACAACAGAGACCCAGTACTTC.

V gene TRBV7-2 combines with J gene TRBJ1-2, with no clear D. Between the trimmed V and J ends, which lost 3 bases and 5 bases, there was a span of 10 bases. The length of the CDR3 is 13 residues. In germline, CDR1 is SGHTA, CDR2 FQGNSA. The chain's CDR3 is CASSFNRAYGYTF. The CDR3, as DNA: TGTGCCAGCAGCTTCAACAGAGCTTATGGCTACACCTTC.

The chain is built from TRBV10-3 and TRBJ2-7; 8 bases agree with TRBD1. Germline V lookup: CDR1 ENHRY, CDR2 SYGVKD. The CDR3 is 13 residues long. V lost 10 bases, J lost 5 bases, and 10 bases stayed unmatched. In DNA, the CDR3 is TGTGCCACCGGCACGGGGACAGGAAACGAGCAGTACTTC. Translated: CATGTGTGNEQYF.

The rearrangement joins TRBV7-2 to TRBJ2-5, with TRBD1 matching 7 bases. With 3 bases clipped from V and 7 bases from J, the junction kept 5 bases outside the gene matches. Germline values: CDR1 SGHTA, CDR2 FQGNSA. The CDR3 has 13 amino acids. The CDR3 region has the DNA TGTGCCAGCAGCTTCGACAGGGAACGGACCCAGTACTTC. Its protein product is CASSFDRERTQYF. The whole variable domain, filled in from reference TRBV7-2 and TRBJ2-5, reads GAGVSQSPSNKVTEKGKDVELRCDPISGHTALYWYRQSLGQGLEFLIYFQGNSAPDKSGLPSDRFSAERTGGSVSTLTIQRTQQEDSAVYLCASSFDRERTQYFGPGTRLLVL.

The chain is built from TRBV4-2 and TRBJ2-1, with TRBD1 matching over 8 bases. Germline-derived CDR1 and CDR2 are LGHNA and YNFKEQ. The CDR3 runs to 13 residues. The trim removed 3 bases at V and 10 bases at J, leaving 5 bases unmatched. The CDR3 DNA is TGTGCCAGCAGCCAGGACAGGGAGAGGGAGCAGTTCTTC. Translation gives CASSQDREREQFF.

V gene TRBV10-3 combines with J gene TRBJ2-2, with D perhaps TRBD2 (7 bases). Germline V gives CDR1 ENHRY, CDR2 SYGVKD. The CDR3 is made up of 15 amino acids. Trimming pared 0 bases from V and 6 bases from J, leaving 11 bases between. The CDR3 DNA reads as TGTGCCATCAGTGAGTCGGGGGGGCGAGCCGGGGAGCTGTTTTTT. Amino acids: CAISESGGRAGELFF.

The chain uses TRBV4-2 and TRBJ2-1; the D is unclear. CDR1 and CDR2 (germline): LGHNA, YNFKEQ. V was trimmed by 0 bases and J by 0 bases, leaving 12 bases between them. The CDR3 loop spans 17 amino acids. CDR3 DNA: TGTGCCAGCAGCCAAGATGTGTTGCGGAGCTCCTACAATGAGCAGTTCTTC. Protein sequence: CASSQDVLRSSYNEQFF.

The genes are TRBV6-6 and TRBJ2-5; 11 bases agree with TRBD2. V trimming: 7 bases; J trimming: 4 bases; junction bases outside the gene matches: 5. The length of the CDR3 is 14 residues. CDR1 is MNHNY and CDR2 is SVGAGI in the germline V gene (reference sequence). In nucleotides, the CDR3 is TGTGCCAGCAATACCGGGACTAGCGGAGAGACCCAGTACTTC. Protein sequence: CASNTGTSGETQYF.